This is a list of T cell receptor beta chains from one sample in a study of T cells in Graves' hyperthyroidism and ophthalmopathy. From the multiplex PCR reads, TCRdb called clonotypes with MiXCR, one entry per CDR3 protein. The table has around 420,000 distinct CDR3 sequences, approximately 15% seen once; the top ten hold approximately 14%. Sequenced input: blood. These receptors all stem from a woman between 18 and 29 years old with Graves' hyperthyroidism. The conserved cysteine and the conserved F or W are not part of the CDR3 here. The D gene is left open where the match is weak.

cdr3_aa,d_call,v_call,j_call
ASSRTGGSEQY,TRBD1,TRBV3-1,TRBJ2-7
ASRATGDATNEKLF,TRBD1,TRBV7-8,TRBJ1-4
ASSPIRQGDLGEQY,TRBD1,TRBV28,TRBJ2-7
ASGGQWGSPLH,TRBD1,TRBV12-3/TRBV12-4,TRBJ1-6
ASSLVSPGRSTDTQY,-,TRBV7-2,TRBJ2-3
ASSFYPGVNQPQH,-,TRBV27,TRBJ1-5
ASSQDGTDFGELF,-,TRBV14,TRBJ2-2
ASSPSAGYTYEQY,-,TRBV5-5,TRBJ2-7
ASSQSTTGTGELF,-,TRBV28,TRBJ2-2
ASRLGREDYGYT,-,TRBV2,TRBJ1-2
SARDRRELF,-,TRBV20-1,TRBJ2-2
ASSFDRPEAF,-,TRBV5-6,TRBJ1-1
ASSRRVYEQY,-,TRBV28,TRBJ2-7
SARWFDGTDTQY,-,TRBV20-1,TRBJ2-3
ASSLYARANTNEQF,-,TRBV5-6,TRBJ2-1
ASSQGGWKVYEQY,-,TRBV4-2,TRBJ2-7
ASSPILSTQETQY,-,TRBV18,TRBJ2-5
SARETGAKTEQY,TRBD1,TRBV20-1,TRBJ2-7
SARNAGLDNEQF,TRBD2,TRBV20-1,TRBJ2-1
ASAKGEADYGYT,-,TRBV25-1,TRBJ1-2
ASSEMLLGGYSRYEQY,-,TRBV2,TRBJ2-7
ASSEGLAGGEQY,TRBD2,TRBV2,TRBJ2-7
ASRGQGAPGNTIY,TRBD1,TRBV28,TRBJ1-3
ATSPDGRGTDTQY,-,TRBV15,TRBJ2-3
SVVQLRAF,-,TRBV29-1,TRBJ1-1
ASSLFERSNYGYT,-,TRBV12-3/TRBV12-4,TRBJ1-2
ATSDLRTGDDEQF,TRBD1,TRBV24-1,TRBJ2-1
ASSPFQGAYEQY,TRBD1,TRBV9,TRBJ2-7
ASSSDSSEAF,-,TRBV7-9,TRBJ1-1
ASSVGQPISTDTQY,-,TRBV9,TRBJ2-3
ASSDSEADTQY,-,TRBV6-4,TRBJ2-3
ASSRQPLGTEAF,-,TRBV6-2/TRBV6-3,TRBJ1-1
ASSQVILGSQPQH,-,TRBV4-1,TRBJ1-5
ASSQAISGANVLT,-,TRBV4-3,TRBJ2-6
ASSQESGGTDTQY,TRBD2,TRBV4-1,TRBJ2-3
ASSQDARSDTGELF,-,TRBV4-2,TRBJ2-2
ASSIRTDSYGYT,-,TRBV19,TRBJ1-2
SARDRSTNEKLF,-,TRBV20-1,TRBJ1-4
ASSPSRSGAETQY,TRBD2,TRBV12-3/TRBV12-4,TRBJ2-5
ASSSQQGWSTDTQY,-,TRBV5-1,TRBJ2-3
AISERTGETDTQY,TRBD1,TRBV10-3,TRBJ2-3
ASSLSVYRAGRNTEAF,-,TRBV5-1,TRBJ1-1
ASSLWGLAGEAKNIQY,TRBD2,TRBV28,TRBJ2-4
ASSLEPPEVAGGPGNEQF,TRBD2,TRBV11-3,TRBJ2-1
ASSPPARNYYNEQF,-,TRBV14,TRBJ2-1
ASSFVQGNTEAF,-,TRBV12-3/TRBV12-4,TRBJ1-1
ASSLIGESETQY,-,TRBV27,TRBJ2-5
ATTDTRPETQY,-,TRBV6-2/TRBV6-3,TRBJ2-5